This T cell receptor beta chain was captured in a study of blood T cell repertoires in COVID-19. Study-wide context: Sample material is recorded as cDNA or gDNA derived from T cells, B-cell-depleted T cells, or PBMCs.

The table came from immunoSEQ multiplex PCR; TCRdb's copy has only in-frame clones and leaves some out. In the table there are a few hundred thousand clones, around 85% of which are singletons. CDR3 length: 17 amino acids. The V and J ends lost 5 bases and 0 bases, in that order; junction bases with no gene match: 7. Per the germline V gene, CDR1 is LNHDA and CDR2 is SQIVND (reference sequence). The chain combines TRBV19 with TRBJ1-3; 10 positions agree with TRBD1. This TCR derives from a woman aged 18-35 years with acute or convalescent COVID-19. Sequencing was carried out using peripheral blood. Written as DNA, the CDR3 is TGTGCCAGTAGTCCCGGGACAGGGGCCCCCTCTGGAAACACCATATATTTT. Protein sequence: CASSPGTGAPSGNTIYF. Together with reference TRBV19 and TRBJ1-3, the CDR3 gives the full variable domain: DGGITQSPKYLFRKEGQNVTLSCEQNLNHDAMYWYRQDPGQGLRLIYYSQIVNDFQKGDIAEGYSVSREKKESFPLTVTSAQKNPTAFYLCASSPGTGAPSGNTIYFGEGSWLTVV.